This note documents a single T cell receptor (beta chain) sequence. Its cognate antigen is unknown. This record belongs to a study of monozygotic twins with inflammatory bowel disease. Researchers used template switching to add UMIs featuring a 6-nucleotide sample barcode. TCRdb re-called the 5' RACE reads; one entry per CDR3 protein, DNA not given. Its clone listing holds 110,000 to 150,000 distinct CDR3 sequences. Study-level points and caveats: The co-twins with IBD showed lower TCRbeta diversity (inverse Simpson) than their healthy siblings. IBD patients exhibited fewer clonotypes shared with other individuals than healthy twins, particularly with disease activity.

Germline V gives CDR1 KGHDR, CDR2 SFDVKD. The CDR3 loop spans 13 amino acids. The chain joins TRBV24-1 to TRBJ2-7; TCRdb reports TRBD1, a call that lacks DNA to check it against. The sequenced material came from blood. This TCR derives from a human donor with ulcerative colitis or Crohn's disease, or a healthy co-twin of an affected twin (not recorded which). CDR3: CATSGQGGYEQYF.